This T cell receptor (beta chain) was profiled in a study of T cell clones after liver transplantation. Across the whole study: Blood was drawn pre-transplant, before withdrawal, and after full or failed withdrawal.

TCRdb keeps only in-frame clones here, not all; method: immunoSEQ multiplex PCR. The repertoire holds approximately 100,000 clones, with approximately 85% as singletons. General study points: Circulating graft-donor-reactive CD4 TCRbeta sequences fell significantly post-transplant in 5 of 8 subjects.

The CDR3 runs to 16 residues. With 3 bases removed from V and 5 bases from J, the gap between germline ends came to 19 bases. Germline V CDR1 and CDR2: MNHNY, SVGAGI (reference sequence). Of note for this clone: Its antigen is unidentified.

The genes are TRBV6-6 and TRBJ2-5; TRBD2 is a possible D gene (6 bases). The clonotype comes from a human donor who received a liver transplant. Here the sequenced sample was CD4+ T cells from blood, taken before liver transplant. CDR3 residues: CASSYKSSLSGETQYF. CDR3 nucleotide sequence: TGTGCCAGCAGTTATAAAAGTTCGCTGAGCGGGGAGACCCAGTACTTC.